What follows is one T cell receptor (beta chain) and its context. The antigen remains unidentified. An equimolar mix of two oligonucleotides served as the beta constant-region primer for TRBC1 and TRBC2. TCRdb itself ran the UMI-ligation and nested PCR reads through MiXCR, one entry per CDR3 protein. Here the sample spans 81,000 or so distinct CDR3 sequences, over 7% being singletons. CDR1 is SGHVS and CDR2 is FNYEAQ in the germline V gene. V was clipped by 4 bases and J by 4 bases; unmatched bases: 12. CDR3 length equals 16 residues. This record belongs to a study of naive and memory T cell subsets. General study results and limits: In naive cells, over 90% of TCR sequences were seen only once.

The V gene is TRBV7-6, the J gene TRBJ2-5, with 7 nucleotides matching TRBD2. Sequencing was carried out using central memory CD4+ T cells from blood. The receptor was isolated from a human donor in good health. This chain's CDR3 is CASSSTSSVLSETQYF. The CDR3 nucleotides are TGTGCCAGCAGCTCGACTAGCTCTGTTTTATCAGAGACCCAGTACTTC.